The 28 T cell receptor beta chains reported below all come from one sample, sequenced in a study of regulatory T cells in long-lasting Graves disease. Combining iRepertoire HTBI primers with Arm-PCR of CDR3 regions, the authors built TCR beta libraries. TCRdb re-derived calls from the multiplex PCR reads in MiXCR, one entry per CDR3 protein. There are a few hundred thousand distinct CDR3 sequences in the sample; approximately 20% occur only once, and about 15% lies in the top ten. Time point here: newly diagnosed GD, antithyroid drugs for less than 3 months. PBMC RNA served as the TCR library source. The sample was also reused in another study, on T cells in Graves' hyperthyroidism and ophthalmopathy.

Sample: peripheral blood mononuclear cells (PBMCs), taken at new diagnosis, from a patient treated with antithyroid drugs. The receptor source for this set is a woman aged 25 to 39 with Graves disease.

This clonotype was picked up many times. The chain carries TRBV29-1 and TRBJ2-3; D remains unclear. Germline values: CDR1 SQVTM, CDR2 ANQGSEA. V lost 5 bases and J 0 bases, leaving 12 bases between the germline ends. The CDR3 spans 14 residues. The CDR3 bases are TGCAGCGTTTTACGACGTGTTAGCACAGATACGCAGTATTTT. It is translated as CSVLRRVSTDTQYF.

Worth noting for this clonotype: A far larger clone is off by one base, so a read error is likely. The rearrangement uses TRBV2 and TRBJ2-1, with 10 nucleotides matching TRBD2. J gave up 10 bases and V 5 bases, and 17 bases lay outside the gene matches. The CDR3 is made up of 17 amino acids. Germline V gene lookup returns CDR1 SNHLY and CDR2 FYNNEI. The CDR3 region has the DNA TGTGCCAGCAGTCCTCTACGAGCGGGGGGGCTGTCTTACGAGCAGTTCTTC. This encodes CASSPLRAGGLSYEQFF.

This clonotype was seen more than once but under ten times. This CDR3 reads CASRAFYGYTF. The CDR3 DNA is TGTGCCAGCAGGGCCTTCTATGGCTACACCTTC. V and J are TRBV6-1 and TRBJ1-2, with D unresolved. There are 11 residues in the CDR3. Germline CDR1 and CDR2: MNHNS and SASEGT. V lost 6 bases and J lost 4, with 6 bases in between.

This chain joins TRBV3-1 and TRBJ2-3, with D unclear. Germline V gene sequence: CDR1 LGHDT, CDR2 YNNKEL (reference sequence). The CDR3 spans 13 residues. V lost 6 bases and J lost 4, with 11 bases in between. The DNA for the CDR3 is TGTGCCAGCAGTCGACTGGCGGCAGATACGCAGTATTTT. It encodes CASSRLAADTQYF.

The table lists this clonotype with many counts. This chain links TRBV12-3 or TRBV12-4 with TRBJ2-5; TRBD2 agrees at 10 bases. Trimming took 1 base from V and 5 from J; bases not matched to a gene: 4. CDR3 length equals 15 residues. CDR3 DNA: TGTGCCAGCAGTTTAGGTAGCGGGGGGCGGGAGACCCAGTACTTC. This encodes CASSLGSGGRETQYF.

The chain employs TRBV3-1 and TRBJ2-5; D gene unclear. Germline CDR1 reads LGHDT; CDR2 reads YNNKEL (reference sequence). The CDR3 contains 13 residues. V lost 7 bases and J 4 bases, leaving 13 bases between the germline ends. CDR3 amino acids: CASTSGGGETQYF. In DNA form, the CDR3 reads TGTGCCAGCACCTCCGGCGGCGGAGAGACCCAGTACTTC.

Only a few counts were recorded for this clonotype. The rearrangement links TRBV5-4 to TRBJ1-2, with a weak D call TRBD1 (6 bases). Looked up from germline, CDR1 is SGHNT and CDR2 is YYREEE (reference sequence). The CDR3 contains 15 residues. Between the trimmed V and J ends, which lost 4 bases and 6 bases, there was a span of 19 bases. For the CDR3, the DNA is TGTGCCAGCAGCCCCCCCCTGACAGGTTCCGATGGCTACACCTTC. Translated, it gives CASSPPLTGSDGYTF.

This clonotype was seen repeatedly, ten times or more. The chain couples TRBV11-2 to TRBJ2-3; D possibly matches TRBD1 or TRBD2 (5 bases each). CDR3 length: 15 residues. The germline gives CDR1 SGHAT, CDR2 FQNNGV. Trimming took off 5 bases at V and 1 base at J, with 13 bases between the two ends. The CDR3 sequence: CASSADGGGTDTQYF. For the CDR3, the DNA is TGTGCCAGCAGCGCTGATGGGGGTGGCACAGATACGCAGTATTTT.

This clonotype was seen repeatedly, ten times or more. The chain couples TRBV6-1 to TRBJ1-1; D is perhaps TRBD1 (5 bases). The CDR3 runs 14 residues. Germline V lookup: CDR1 MNHNS, CDR2 SASEGT. The V gene lost 5 bases and the J gene lost 2 bases, with 12 bases spanning the gap. The CDR3 region has the DNA TGTGCCAGCAGTCCGACGAGGGGTAACACTGAAGCTTTCTTT. It codes for CASSPTRGNTEAFF.

A remark on this clonotype: A far larger clone is a single base away, which makes a read error likely. Because it lacks the conserved phenylalanine or tryptophan at the end, this CDR3 is likely a read error. This sequence joins TRBV6-2 or TRBV6-3 and TRBJ1-1; D remains ambiguous. V was shortened by 3 bases and J by 6 bases, with 14 bases between the two germline ends. CDR1 and CDR2 (germline): MNHEY, SVGEGT. This CDR3 is 14 amino acids long. CDR3 DNA sequence: TGTGCCAGCAGTTATAAGGGTACGGCGGCTGAAGCTTTCGTT. Encoded protein: CASSYKGTAAEAFV.

This clonotype was recorded at least ten times. The chain links TRBV7-2 to TRBJ2-7, with D uncertain. The CDR3 spans 14 residues. Germline values: CDR1 SGHTA, CDR2 FQGNSA. V lost 1 base to trimming and J lost 0 bases, with 7 bases between them. Written as DNA, the CDR3 is TGTGCCAGCAGCTTAGTGAGACTCTCCTACGAGCAGTACTTC. Translating it yields CASSLVRLSYEQYF. Filled out from reference TRBV7-2 and TRBJ2-7, the complete variable domain reads GAGVSQSPSNKVTEKGKDVELRCDPISGHTALYWYRQSLGQGLEFLIYFQGNSAPDKSGLPSDRFSAERTGGSVSTLTIQRTQQEDSAVYLCASSLVRLSYEQYFGPGTRLTVT.

This clonotype was detected ten times or more. The rearrangement uses TRBV12-3 or TRBV12-4 and TRBJ2-1; D may be TRBD2 (5 bases). There are 12 residues in the CDR3. V was pared by 6 bases and J by 13 bases, with 16 bases between. The CDR3 protein is CASSQSREGQFF. CDR3 nucleotides: TGTGCCAGCAGCCAGTCACGCGAGGGTCAGTTCTTC.

The table lists this clonotype with many counts. CDR3 amino acids: CASSQGSETQYF. The CDR3 DNA is TGTGCCAGCAGCCAAGGGTCAGAGACCCAGTACTTC. The chain links TRBV3-1 to TRBJ2-5, with D unresolved. This CDR3 spans 12 amino acids. V lost 1 base and J 4 bases, leaving 4 bases between the germline ends. Germline V CDR1 and CDR2: LGHDT, YNNKEL (reference sequence).

This clonotype was observed a handful of times. The genes are TRBV6-1 and TRBJ2-2; TRBD1 agrees at 10 bases. Germline CDR1 and CDR2: MNHNS and SASEGT. The CDR3 has 15 residues. V shed 8 bases and J 6 bases; nucleotides not matched to a gene: 9. In DNA, the CDR3 is TGTGCCAGCGGCCCTTCGACAGGGGGCCCCGGGGAGCTGTTTTTT. Its protein product is CASGPSTGGPGELFF.

As concerns this clonotype: A much more abundant neighbour one base away suggests this may be a read error. The chain carries TRBV28 and TRBJ1-3, with D uncertain. The CDR3 length is 15 residues. Germline V gene data show CDR1 as MDHEN and CDR2 as SYDVKM. The CDR3 protein is CASKRPQNSGNTTYF. In DNA, the CDR3 is TGTGCCAGCAAACGACCCCAGAACTCTGGAAACACCACATATTTT.

In its sample, this clonotype was seen many times. The gene calls are TRBV2 and TRBJ2-4, with D possibly being TRBD2 (5 bases). The germline V gene has CDR1 SNHLY and CDR2 FYNNEI. The CDR3 totals 13 residues. Trimming removed 6 bases from V and 3 bases from J, with 9 bases in between. The DNA for the CDR3 is TGTGCCAGCAGATATGGGAGCAAAAACATTCAGTACTTC. It encodes CASRYGSKNIQYF. The full variable domain, in which reference TRBV2 and TRBJ2-4 provide the parts outside the CDR3, is EPEVTQTPSHQVTQMGQEVILRCVPISNHLYFYWYRQILGQKVEFLVSFYNNEISEKSEIFDDQFSVERPDGSNFTLKIRSTKLEDSAMYFCASRYGSKNIQYFGAGTRLSVL.

This clonotype was recorded many times. The V and J genes are TRBV6-1 and TRBJ1-4; no clear D. Trimming cost V 7 bases and J 0 bases, with 6 bases left between them. Germline loops: CDR1 MNHNS, CDR2 SASEGT. The CDR3 length is 13 residues. CDR3 residues: CASNESTNEKLFF. The CDR3 region has the DNA TGTGCCAGCAATGAGTCAACTAATGAAAAACTGTTTTTT.

The sample holds a few counts of this clonotype. CDR3 residues: CASSLLVNGRGNTGELFF. DNA for the CDR3: TGTGCCAGCAGTTTATTGGTTAACGGGCGGGGGAACACCGGGGAGCTGTTTTTT. This chain connects TRBV12-3 or TRBV12-4 to TRBJ2-2; D possibly corresponds to TRBD2 (6 bases). This CDR3 has 18 amino acids. Trimming removed 2 bases at V and 1 base at J, with 17 bases between.

This clonotype has a count of ten or more. The J gene is TRBJ2-3, the V gene TRBV24-1; D not resolved. This CDR3 comprises 13 residues. CDR1 is KGHDR, CDR2 SFDVKD, per germline. Trimming took 5 bases from V and 0 from J, leaving 5 bases between them. The CDR3 region is CATSGYSTDTQYF. The CDR3 DNA sequence: TGTGCCACCAGTGGATACAGCACAGATACGCAGTATTTT.

This clonotype was seen ten or more times. V gene TRBV11-2 combines with J gene TRBJ1-1; D is undetermined. Germline V gene sequence: CDR1 SGHAT, CDR2 FQNNGV. The CDR3 runs to 14 residues. V gave up 0 bases and J gave up 8 bases, with 13 bases separating them. The chain's CDR3 is CASSLEAGSPEAFF. CDR3 sequence (DNA): TGTGCCAGCAGCTTAGAGGCCGGCTCCCCCGAAGCTTTCTTT.

This clonotype appeared many times. The CDR3 nucleotides read TGCAGTGCCACCTCCGGAGCTAGCGAATCGTACAATGAGCAGTTCTTC. Translated, it gives CSATSGASESYNEQFF. V usage is TRBV20-1 and J usage is TRBJ2-1, with D maybe TRBD2 (6 bases). This CDR3 region has 16 residues. Germline CDR1 is DFQATT and CDR2 is SNEGSKA (reference sequence). Between the trimmed V and J ends, which lost 6 bases and 4 bases, there was a span of 22 bases.

Many counts were recorded for this clonotype. The rearrangement uses TRBV2 and TRBJ1-6; D gene unclear. The CDR3 consists of 14 residues. The germline gives CDR1 SNHLY, CDR2 FYNNEI. The V end was cut by 0 bases, the J end by 13 bases, with 13 bases between. CDR3 amino acids: CASSEADPGVPLHF. CDR3 sequence (DNA): TGTGCCAGCAGTGAAGCGGACCCTGGCGTTCCCCTCCACTTT.

This clonotype was observed many times. At one end, the junction sequence differs from germline, possibly due to a read error. The rearrangement uses TRBV2 and TRBJ1-5, with D possibly being TRBD1 (6 bases). The V gene's germline CDR1 is SNHLY and CDR2 FYNNEI. There are 13 residues in the CDR3. The CDR3: CASTRTDNQPQHF. DNA for the CDR3: TGTGCCAGTACTAGGACAGATAATCAACCCCAGCATTTT.

This clonotype was detected many times. CDR3 nucleotides: TGCAGTGCTAGAGATCCGGGAGTTAGGGTGGGGGAGCTGTTTTTT. Its protein product is CSARDPGVRVGELFF. The rearrangement uses TRBV20-1 and TRBJ2-2, with a possible D match to TRBD2 (6 bases). Germline V lookup: CDR1 DFQATT, CDR2 SNEGSKA (reference sequence). The CDR3 runs to 15 residues. The ends were cut back, 0 bases at V and 8 bases at J, with 16 bases in the middle.

Ten or more counts support this clonotype. The V gene is TRBV10-3, the J gene TRBJ1-1; TRBD1 matches 7 bases. The CDR3 covers 14 residues. V was pared by 8 bases and J by 1 base, with 7 bases of the junction left unmatched. CDR1 is ENHRY and CDR2 is SYGVKD in the germline V gene. CDR3 bases: TGTGCCATCCGGGACAGCTCGGGGAACACTGAAGCTTTCTTT. Amino acids: CAIRDSSGNTEAFF.

This clonotype was detected ten times or more. V gene TRBV19 combines with J gene TRBJ1-2; 7 positions agree with TRBD1. Per germline, CDR1 LNHDA and CDR2 SQIVND (reference sequence). This CDR3 comprises 14 residues. V lost 7 bases and J lost 4; bases outside the gene matches: 9. CDR3 sequence: CASTKGTAIYGYTF. As DNA, the CDR3 is TGTGCCAGTACCAAAGGGACAGCGATCTATGGCTACACCTTC.

This clonotype showed up many times. The gene calls are TRBV4-1 and TRBJ1-2; unclear D gene. This CDR3 contains 14 residues. Trimming removed 3 bases at V and 8 bases at J, with 16 bases between. Per the germline V gene, CDR1 is MGHRA and CDR2 is YSYEKL. This CDR3 is CASSQIPAFRGYTF. The CDR3, as DNA: TGCGCCAGCAGCCAGATCCCTGCGTTTCGGGGCTACACCTTC.

This clonotype was recorded only once. V gene TRBV7-2 combines with J gene TRBJ1-6, with 11 nucleotides matching TRBD1. This CDR3 is built from 16 residues. V lost 5 bases and J lost 9; bases outside the gene matches: 9. Germline V gene lookup returns CDR1 SGHTA and CDR2 FQGNSA. CDR3 sequence (DNA): TGTGCCAGCAGCCCCGGGACAGGGGGGGATTCTTCACCCCTCCACTTT. The encoded protein is CASSPGTGGDSSPLHF.